This T cell receptor (beta chain) was identified during a study of patients and donors after allogeneic stem cell transplantation. Each CDR3 protein is one row after TCRdb ran MiXCR on the RT-PCR reads. The sample yields about a million distinct CDR3 sequences, approximately 19% seen once. Germline CDR1 reads SQVTM; CDR2 reads ANQGSEA. V lost 7 bases to trimming and J lost 8 bases, with 11 bases between them. The CDR3 is made up of 10 amino acids. The chain carries TRBV29-1 and TRBJ1-2; perhaps TRBD1 as D (5 bases). This receptor was obtained from a human donor who was either an allogeneic HSCT recipient or a stem cell or donor lymphocyte infusion donor (not recorded which). It is not recorded whose cells these are; they may come from a transplant donor. The sequenced sample consisted of blood, either unsorted or a sorted T cell fraction (not recorded which). DNA of the CDR3: TGCAGCGCCGGGGGAGGGGGCTACACCTTC. Translating gives CSAGGGGYTF.